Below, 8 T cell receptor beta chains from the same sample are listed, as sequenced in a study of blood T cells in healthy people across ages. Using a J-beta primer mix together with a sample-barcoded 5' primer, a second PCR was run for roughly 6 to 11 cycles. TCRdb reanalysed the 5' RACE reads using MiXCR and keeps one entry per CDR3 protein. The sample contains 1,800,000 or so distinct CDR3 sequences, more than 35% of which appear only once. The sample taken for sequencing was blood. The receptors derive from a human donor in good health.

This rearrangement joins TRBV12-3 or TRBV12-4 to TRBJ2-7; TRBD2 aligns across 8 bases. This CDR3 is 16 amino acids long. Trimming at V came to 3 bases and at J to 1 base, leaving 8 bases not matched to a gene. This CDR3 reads CASSFSTSGVSYEQYF. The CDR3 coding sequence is TGTGCCAGCAGTTTTAGTACTAGCGGAGTTTCCTACGAGCAGTACTTC.

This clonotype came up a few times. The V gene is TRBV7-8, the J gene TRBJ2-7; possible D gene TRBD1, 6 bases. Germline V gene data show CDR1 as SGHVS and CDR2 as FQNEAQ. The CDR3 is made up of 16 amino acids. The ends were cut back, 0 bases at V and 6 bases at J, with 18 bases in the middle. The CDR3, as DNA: TGTGCCAGCAGCTTAGCGGTGGACAGAAACCCAATCGAGCAGTACTTC. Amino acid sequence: CASSLAVDRNPIEQYF. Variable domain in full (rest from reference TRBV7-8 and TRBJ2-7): GAGVSQSPRYKVAKRGQDVALRCDPISGHVSLFWYQQALGQGPEFLTYFQNEAQLDKSGLPSDRFFAERPEGSVSTLKIQRTQQEDSAVYLCASSLAVDRNPIEQYFGPGTRLTVT.

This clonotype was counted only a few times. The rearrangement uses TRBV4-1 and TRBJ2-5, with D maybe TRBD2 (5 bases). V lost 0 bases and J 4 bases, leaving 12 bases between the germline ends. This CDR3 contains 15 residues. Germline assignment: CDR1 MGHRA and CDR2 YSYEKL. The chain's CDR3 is CASSQDARTPETQYF. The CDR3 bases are TGCGCCAGCAGCCAAGATGCTCGGACTCCAGAGACCCAGTACTTC.

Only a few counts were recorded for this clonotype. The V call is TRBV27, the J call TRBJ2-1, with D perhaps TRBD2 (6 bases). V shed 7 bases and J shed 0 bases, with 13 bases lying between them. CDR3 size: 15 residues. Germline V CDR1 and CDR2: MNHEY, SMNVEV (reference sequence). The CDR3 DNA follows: TGTGCCAGCAATATAGCGGCTAGCTCCTACAATGAGCAGTTCTTC. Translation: CASNIAASSYNEQFF.

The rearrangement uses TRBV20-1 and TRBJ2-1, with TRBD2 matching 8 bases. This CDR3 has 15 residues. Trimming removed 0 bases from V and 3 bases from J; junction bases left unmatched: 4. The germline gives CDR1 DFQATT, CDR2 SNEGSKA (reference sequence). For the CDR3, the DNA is TGCAGTGCTAGAGATCAGACTAGCGACTACAATGAGCAGTTCTTC. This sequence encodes CSARDQTSDYNEQFF.

As DNA, the CDR3 is TGTGCCAGCAGCTTAGCGTCAGGGTTCTATGGCTACACCTTC. Translating it yields CASSLASGFYGYTF. The genes are TRBV7-9 and TRBJ1-2, with D perhaps TRBD1 (5 bases). The CDR3 loop spans 14 amino acids. The V gene lost 0 bases and the J gene lost 4 bases, with 9 bases spanning the gap. Germline V gives CDR1 SEHNR, CDR2 FQNEAQ (reference sequence).

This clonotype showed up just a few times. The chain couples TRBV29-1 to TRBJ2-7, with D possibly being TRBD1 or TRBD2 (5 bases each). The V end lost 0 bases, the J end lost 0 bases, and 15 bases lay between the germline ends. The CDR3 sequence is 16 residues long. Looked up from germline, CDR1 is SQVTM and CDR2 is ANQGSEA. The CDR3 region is CSVEDPGPGSSYEQYF. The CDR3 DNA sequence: TGCAGCGTTGAAGATCCAGGGCCGGGAAGCTCCTACGAGCAGTACTTC.

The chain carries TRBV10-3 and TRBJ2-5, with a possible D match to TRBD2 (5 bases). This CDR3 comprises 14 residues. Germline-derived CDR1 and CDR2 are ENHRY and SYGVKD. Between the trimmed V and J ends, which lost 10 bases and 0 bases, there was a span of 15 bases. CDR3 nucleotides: TGTGCCACTAGTGAGTCGGGATACCAAGAGACCCAGTACTTC. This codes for CATSESGYQETQYF.